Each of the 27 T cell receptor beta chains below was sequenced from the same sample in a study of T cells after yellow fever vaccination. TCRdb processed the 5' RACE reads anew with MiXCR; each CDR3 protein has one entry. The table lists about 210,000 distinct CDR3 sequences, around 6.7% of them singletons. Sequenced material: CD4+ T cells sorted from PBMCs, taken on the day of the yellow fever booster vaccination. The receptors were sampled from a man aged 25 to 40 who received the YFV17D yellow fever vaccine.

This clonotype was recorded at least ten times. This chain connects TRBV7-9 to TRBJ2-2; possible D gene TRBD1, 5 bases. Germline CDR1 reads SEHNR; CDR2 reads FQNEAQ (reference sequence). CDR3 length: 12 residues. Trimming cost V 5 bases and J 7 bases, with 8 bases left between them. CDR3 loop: CASSPGHGELFF. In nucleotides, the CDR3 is TGTGCCAGCAGCCCCGGACACGGGGAGCTGTTTTTT.

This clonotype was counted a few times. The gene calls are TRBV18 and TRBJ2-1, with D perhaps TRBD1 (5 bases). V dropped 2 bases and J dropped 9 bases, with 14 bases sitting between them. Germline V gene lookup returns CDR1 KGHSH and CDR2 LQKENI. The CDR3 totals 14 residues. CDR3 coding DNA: TGTGCCAGCTCACCAGGCCAGGGTGGTGGTGAGCAGTTCTTC. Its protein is CASSPGQGGGEQFF.

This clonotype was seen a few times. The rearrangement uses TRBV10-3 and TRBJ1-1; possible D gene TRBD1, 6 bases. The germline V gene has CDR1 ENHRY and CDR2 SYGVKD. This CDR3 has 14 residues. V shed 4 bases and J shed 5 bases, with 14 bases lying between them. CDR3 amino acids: CAISGGRGGTEAFF. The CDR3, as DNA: TGTGCCATCAGTGGGGGCAGGGGTGGGACTGAAGCTTTCTTT.

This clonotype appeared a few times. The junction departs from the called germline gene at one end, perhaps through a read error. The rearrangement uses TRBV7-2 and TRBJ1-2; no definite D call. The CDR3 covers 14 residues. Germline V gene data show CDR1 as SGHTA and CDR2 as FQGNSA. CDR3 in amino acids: CASSLWGGNDGYTF. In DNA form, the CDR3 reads TGTGCCAGCAGCTTATGGGGAGGTAACGATGGCTACACCTTC.

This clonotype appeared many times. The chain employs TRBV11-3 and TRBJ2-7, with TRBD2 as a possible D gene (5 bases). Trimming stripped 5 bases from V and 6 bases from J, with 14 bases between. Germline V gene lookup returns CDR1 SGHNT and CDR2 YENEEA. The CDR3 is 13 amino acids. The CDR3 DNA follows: TGTGCCAGCAGCATCCTGAGCGGAGGCGAGCAGTACTTC. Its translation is CASSILSGGEQYF.

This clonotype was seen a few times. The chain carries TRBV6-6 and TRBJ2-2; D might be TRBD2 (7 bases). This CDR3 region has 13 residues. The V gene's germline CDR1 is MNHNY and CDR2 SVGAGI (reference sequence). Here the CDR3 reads CATGGRPTGELFF. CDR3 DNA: TGTGCTACCGGGGGGCGTCCCACCGGGGAGCTGTTTTTT.

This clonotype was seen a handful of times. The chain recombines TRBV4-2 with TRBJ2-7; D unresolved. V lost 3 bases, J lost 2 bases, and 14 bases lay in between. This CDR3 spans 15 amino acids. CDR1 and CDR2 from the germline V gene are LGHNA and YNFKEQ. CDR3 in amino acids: CASSQDLTSTYEQYF. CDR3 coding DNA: TGTGCCAGCAGCCAGGACCTGACATCTACCTACGAGCAGTACTTC.

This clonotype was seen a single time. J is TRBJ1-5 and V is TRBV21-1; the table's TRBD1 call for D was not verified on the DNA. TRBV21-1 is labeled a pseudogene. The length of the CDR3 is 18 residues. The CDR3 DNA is TGTGCCAGTAGCAAAGAGCCTGGGGTCGGACAGGGTAAGCAGCCCCAGCATTTT. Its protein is CASSKEPGVGQGKQPQHF.

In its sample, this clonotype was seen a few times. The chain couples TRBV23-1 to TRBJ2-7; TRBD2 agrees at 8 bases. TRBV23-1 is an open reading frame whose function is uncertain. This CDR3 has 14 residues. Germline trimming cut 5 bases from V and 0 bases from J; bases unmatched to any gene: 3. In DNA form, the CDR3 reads TGCGCCAGCAGTTCCGGGACTAGCTCCTACGAGCAGTACTTC. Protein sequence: CASSSGTSSYEQYF.

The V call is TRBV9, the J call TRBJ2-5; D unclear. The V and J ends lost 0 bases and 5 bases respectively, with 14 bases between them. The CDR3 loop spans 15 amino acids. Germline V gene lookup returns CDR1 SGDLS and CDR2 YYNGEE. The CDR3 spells CASSVGVGSSETQYF. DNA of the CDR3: TGTGCCAGCAGCGTAGGCGTAGGGTCCTCGGAGACCCAGTACTTC.

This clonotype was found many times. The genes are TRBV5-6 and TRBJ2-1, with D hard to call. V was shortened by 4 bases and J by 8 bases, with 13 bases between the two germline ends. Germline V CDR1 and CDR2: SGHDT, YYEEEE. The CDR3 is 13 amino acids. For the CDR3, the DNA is TGTGCCAGCAGCACCAGGCCCGAGGATGAGCAGTTCTTC. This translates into CASSTRPEDEQFF.

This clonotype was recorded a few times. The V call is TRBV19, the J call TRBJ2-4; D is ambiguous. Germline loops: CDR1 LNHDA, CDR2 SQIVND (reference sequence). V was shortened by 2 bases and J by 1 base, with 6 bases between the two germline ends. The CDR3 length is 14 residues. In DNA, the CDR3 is TGTGCCAGTAGTATATCTAACGCCAAAAACATTCAGTACTTC. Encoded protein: CASSISNAKNIQYF.

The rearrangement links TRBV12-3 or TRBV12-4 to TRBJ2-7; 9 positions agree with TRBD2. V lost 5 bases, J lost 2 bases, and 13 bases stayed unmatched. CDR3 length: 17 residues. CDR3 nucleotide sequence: TGTGCCAGCAGTCTCGGACTAGCGCAGAGCCCCGCCTACGAGCAGTACTTC. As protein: CASSLGLAQSPAYEQYF.

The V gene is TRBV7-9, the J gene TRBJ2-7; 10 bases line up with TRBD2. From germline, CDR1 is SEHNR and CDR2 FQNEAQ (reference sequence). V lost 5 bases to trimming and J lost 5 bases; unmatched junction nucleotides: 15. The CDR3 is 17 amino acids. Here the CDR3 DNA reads TGTGCCAGCAGCAAAAAGGGTGCTAGCGGGAGTCCCCACGAGCAGTACTTC. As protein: CASSKKGASGSPHEQYF.

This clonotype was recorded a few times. The CDR3 here is CASSPRQGLGAFF. The CDR3 DNA reads as TGTGCCAGCAGCCCCAGACAGGGCCTGGGCGCTTTCTTT. This rearrangement joins TRBV7-2 to TRBJ1-1; TRBD1 aligns across 7 bases. The CDR3 is 13 residues long. Trimming cost V 5 bases and J 11 bases; bases outside gene matches: 11. The germline V gene has CDR1 SGHTA and CDR2 FQGNSA. Together with reference TRBV7-2 and TRBJ1-1, the CDR3 gives the full variable domain: GAGVSQSPSNKVTEKGKDVELRCDPISGHTALYWYRQSLGQGLEFLIYFQGNSAPDKSGLPSDRFSAERTGGSVSTLTIQRTQQEDSAVYLCASSPRQGLGAFFGQGTRLTVV.

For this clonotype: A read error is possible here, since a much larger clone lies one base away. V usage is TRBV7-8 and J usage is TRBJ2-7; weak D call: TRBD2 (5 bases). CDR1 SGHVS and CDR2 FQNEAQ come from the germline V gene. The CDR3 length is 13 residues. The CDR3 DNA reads TGTGCCAGCAGCTTAGAAGGACTCTACAAGCAGTACTTC. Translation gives CASSLEGLYKQYF.

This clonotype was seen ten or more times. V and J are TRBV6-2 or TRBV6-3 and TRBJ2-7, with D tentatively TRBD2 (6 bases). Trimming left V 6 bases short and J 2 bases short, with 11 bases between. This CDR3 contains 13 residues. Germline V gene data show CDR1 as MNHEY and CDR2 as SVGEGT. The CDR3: CASRRDVAYEQYF. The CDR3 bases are TGTGCCAGCAGGCGGGACGTCGCCTACGAGCAGTACTTC.

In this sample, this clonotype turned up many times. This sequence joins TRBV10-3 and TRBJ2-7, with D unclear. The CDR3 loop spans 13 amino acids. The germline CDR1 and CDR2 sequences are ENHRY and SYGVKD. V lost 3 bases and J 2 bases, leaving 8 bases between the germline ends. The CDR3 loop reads CAISEQPTYEQYF. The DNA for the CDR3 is TGTGCCATCAGTGAACAACCGACCTACGAGCAGTACTTC.

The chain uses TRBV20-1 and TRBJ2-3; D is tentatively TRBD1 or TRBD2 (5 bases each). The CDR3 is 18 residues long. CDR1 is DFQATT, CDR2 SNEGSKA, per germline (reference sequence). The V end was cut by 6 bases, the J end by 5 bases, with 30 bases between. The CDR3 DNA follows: TGCAGTGCCCCTACCTCAGACTTAGAAAAGGGGCGGGTAGATACGCAGTATTTT. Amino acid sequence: CSAPTSDLEKGRVDTQYF.

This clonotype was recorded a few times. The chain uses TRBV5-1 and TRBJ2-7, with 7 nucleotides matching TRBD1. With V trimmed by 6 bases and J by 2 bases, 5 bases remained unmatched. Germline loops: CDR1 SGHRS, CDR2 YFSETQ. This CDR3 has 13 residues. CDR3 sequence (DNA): TGCGCCAGCAAAGGGACAGCTACCTACGAGCAGTACTTC. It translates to CASKGTATYEQYF.

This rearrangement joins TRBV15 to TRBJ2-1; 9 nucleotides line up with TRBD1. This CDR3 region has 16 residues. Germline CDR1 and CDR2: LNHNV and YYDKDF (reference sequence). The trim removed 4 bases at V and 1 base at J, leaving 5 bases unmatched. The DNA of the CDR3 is TGTGCCACCAGCAAGGGGACAGGGCCATCCTACAATGAGCAGTTCTTC. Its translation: CATSKGTGPSYNEQFF.

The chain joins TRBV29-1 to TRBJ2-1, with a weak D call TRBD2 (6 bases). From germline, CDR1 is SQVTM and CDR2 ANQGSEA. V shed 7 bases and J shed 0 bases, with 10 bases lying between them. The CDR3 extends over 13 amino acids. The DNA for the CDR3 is TGCAGCGCTGATAGCGGCTCCTACAATGAGCAGTTCTTC. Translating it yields CSADSGSYNEQFF.

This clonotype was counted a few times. The CDR3 DNA is TGCAGCGTCGTCTACAATGAGCAGTTCTTC. Translating it yields CSVVYNEQFF. This chain links TRBV20-1 with TRBJ2-1, with D hard to call. The CDR3 runs 10 residues. Germline CDR1 and CDR2: DFQATT and SNEGSKA (reference sequence).

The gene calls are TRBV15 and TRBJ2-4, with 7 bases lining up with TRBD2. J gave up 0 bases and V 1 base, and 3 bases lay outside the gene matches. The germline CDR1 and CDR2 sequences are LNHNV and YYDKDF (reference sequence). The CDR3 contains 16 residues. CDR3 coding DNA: TGTGCCACCAGCAGAGCGATAGCGGGAGCCAAAAACATTCAGTACTTC. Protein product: CATSRAIAGAKNIQYF.

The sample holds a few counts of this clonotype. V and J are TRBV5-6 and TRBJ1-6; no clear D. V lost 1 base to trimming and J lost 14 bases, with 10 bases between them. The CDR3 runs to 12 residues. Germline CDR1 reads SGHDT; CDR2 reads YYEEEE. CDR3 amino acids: CASSLYSRALHF. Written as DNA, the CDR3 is TGTGCCAGCAGCTTGTATTCCCGAGCCCTCCACTTT.

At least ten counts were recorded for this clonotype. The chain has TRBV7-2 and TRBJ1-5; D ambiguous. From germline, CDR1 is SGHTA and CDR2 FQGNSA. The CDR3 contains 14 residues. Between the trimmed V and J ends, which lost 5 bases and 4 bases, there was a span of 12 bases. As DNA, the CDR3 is TGTGCCAGCAGCCCGCGACCGGCGAATCAGCCCCAGCATTTT. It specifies CASSPRPANQPQHF.

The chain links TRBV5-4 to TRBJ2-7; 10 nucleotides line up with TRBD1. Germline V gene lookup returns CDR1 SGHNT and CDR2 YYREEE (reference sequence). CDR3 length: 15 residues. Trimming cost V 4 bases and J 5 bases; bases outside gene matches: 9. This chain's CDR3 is CASSGRDRGGHEQYF. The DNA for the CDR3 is TGTGCCAGCAGCGGCCGGGACAGGGGTGGCCACGAGCAGTACTTC.